This entry concerns a single TCR beta chain. This clonotype has only a few counts. Which antigen it targets is not known. Per-base quality was not reported, and no clone a single base away is much larger than it. Here V drops 0 bases and J drops 4 bases, and the junction holds 9 bases not matched to any gene. CDR1 and CDR2 are read off the germline V gene as SGHRS and YFSETQ. The CDR3 sequence holds 18 residues, the cysteine and phenylalanine included. This entry keeps only the CDR3 DNA: 54 bases, framed from base 1. The data stem from a study of CD8 T cells in ankylosing spondylitis (TCRdb year 2017). For the wider study: The study profiled T cell receptor beta repertoires in healthy donors and ankylosing spondylitis patients to find disease-linked TCR variants. Peripheral blood was sampled, and synovial fluid was additionally collected from ankylosing spondylitis patients. The full study cohort was made up of about 24 ankylosing spondylitis patients and approximately 100 healthy donors.

Reads for this sample came from an Illumina HiSeq 2500. TCR beta libraries were prepared by quantitative 5'-RACE with molecular barcodes. The authors processed their data as follows. A new computational method based on a probabilistic model of VDJ rearrangement was used to identify disease-linked TCR variants. TCRdb trimmed the raw reads at Q25, called clones with MiXCR and kept productive beta chains. Each entry merges the rows of one CDR3 protein and shows their most common DNA and genes. TCRdb, not the original authors, processed these V and J calls. The sample yields around 250,000 distinct CDR3 sequences; about 10% were counted once. The ten largest account for approximately 6.6% of the sample. General findings and caveats noted by the study authors: The disease-linked clones were reported as significantly enriched in matched synovial fluid samples from ankylosing spondylitis patients. Some motif variants had previously been reported in the synovial fluid and blood of reactive arthritis patients, which suggests shared mechanisms of disease initiation. The disease-linked clones had a CD8+ phenotype and were found at relatively low frequencies in peripheral blood. A TCR beta motif made up of under ten highly homologous amino acid variants appeared to be characteristic of blood from ankylosing spondylitis patients.

The sequence was obtained from a male donor with ankylosing spondylitis or in good health (not recorded which). The V and J segments used are TRBV5-1 and TRBJ2-2, and TRBD1 matches 10 of the central bases. Sequenced: blood, either unsorted or a sorted T cell fraction (not recorded which). CDR3 protein: CASSLEVLGQGSTGELFF. The sequenced DNA: TGCGCCAGCAGCTTGGAGGTGCTGGGACAGGGGTCCACCGGGGAGCTGTTTTTT.